This note documents a single TCR beta chain sequence. Its antigen has not been determined. No base qualities exist here, and no much larger clone lies one base off it. Between the V and J ends, shortened by 5 bases and 4 bases respectively, the junction contains 12 bases. The CDR3 covers 13 residues, taking in both the cysteine and the phenylalanine. CDR3 DNA only is kept here, 39 bases in frame from base 1. CDR1 and CDR2 (KGHSH, LQKENI) derive from the germline V gene. The library came from the immunoSEQ multiplex PCR assay. In most patients, genomic DNA was isolated using the Qiagen DNeasy Blood and Tissue Kit and sent frozen to Adaptive Biotechnologies for TCR sequencing. High-throughput TCR-beta CDR3 sequencing of genomic DNA from most patients was performed by Adaptive Biotechnologies. In the authors' own workflow: TCR sequencing data were retrieved from Adaptive's ImmunoSEQ software for around 19 patients, whereas a few other patients were processed with MiXCR and VDJtools. To correct CD4 versus CD8 sorting errors, sequences present in both subsets at a frequency ratio below 5:1 were removed. CDR3 nucleotide sequences shared by donor and recipient were removed because the origin of these sequences could not be assigned. To be classed as alloreactive, a clone needed at least 2-fold expansion over unstimulated cells and a minimum CFSE-low frequency of 0.002% (template counts) or 0.001% (read counts). A clone was considered mappable if detected in the sequenced pre-transplant spleen, lymph node, or MLR CFSE-low populations of the donor or recipient. The cumulative frequency of alloreactive clones was calculated as a percentage of all sequences, weighted by copy number. TCRdb retrieved this table from immuneACCESS and kept in-frame rearrangements only. Not all clones are present; in checked studies, unresolved V genes account for under half, and no reason is known for the remainder. The V and J calls and clone size were taken over from that table, and D and trimming were inferred from the DNA. Here the sample has 80,000 to 90,000 clones; 85% to 90% occur a single time. The ten largest make up 0.11% of the sample.

The sample's time point label is to be understood as: cells obtained before transplantation from donor or recipient. CD3+CD4+ and CD3+CD8+ populations were FACS-sorted from unstimulated pre-transplant donor and recipient cells taken from spleen or lymph nodes. The data derive from a study of graft-versus-host responses after intestinal transplantation (dated by TCRdb to about 2021). Regarding the research as a whole: The transplants that recipients got were multivisceral, liver-intestinal, or isolated intestinal. Every recipient was given anti-thymocyte globulin induction, followed by around three years of maintenance tacrolimus and steroids. After intestinal transplantation, graft-versus-host and host-versus-graft alloreactive T cell clones in the graft, circulation and bone marrow were tracked using bulk TCR-beta CDR3 sequencing. To identify alloreactive clones, pre-transplant mixed lymphocyte reaction products were sequenced and compared with unstimulated pre-transplant donor and recipient T cells. A cohort of 20 to 25 intestinal transplant recipients, including one retransplant, was enrolled, and a few patients lacking pretransplant specimens were excluded. Donor T cell macrochimerism was defined as a peak of at least 4% donor T cells among recipient peripheral blood mononuclear cells. Instead of going to the commercial service, samples from a few later patients were sequenced in-house on an Illumina MiSeq and processed with MiXCR. The research as a whole found: GvH clones were found in recipient bone marrow, and some of the GvH clones appeared earlier in ileal mucosa or blood, which is consistent with an intestinal mucosal origin. The conclusions were limited by the relatively low number and heterogeneity of the intestinal transplant patients. In the allografts of patients with donor T cell macrochimerism, GvH to HvG T cell clonal ratios were high. Early after transplant, peak levels of circulating GvH clones were found to be associated with declines in HvG clones.

The TCR sequence derives from a human donor who received an intestinal transplant. Here the chain combines TRBV18 and TRBJ2-7; the D gene cannot be named for sure. The sample in question was unstimulated CD4+ T cells sorted from spleen or lymph node cells, obtained before intestinal transplant. At the DNA level, the sequence is TGTGCCAGCTCAACCTCCGGTTTTTACGAGCAGTACTTC. This yields the protein CASSTSGFYEQYF.